The following is a TCR beta chain sequence with its context. These data originate in a study of identical twins. TCRdb independently ran MiXCR on the 5' RACE reads; one entry per CDR3 protein. The sample contains approximately 550,000 distinct CDR3 sequences, about 20% of which appear only once. Looked up from germline, CDR1 is MNHNS and CDR2 is SASEGT. The V segment lost 6 bases and the J segment 5 bases; nucleotides outside the gene matches: 4. The CDR3 has 14 amino acids. The sample was also reused in another study, on yellow fever vaccine responses in identical twins.

The TCR sequence derives from a woman aged 18-29 years in good health. The V and J genes are TRBV6-1 and TRBJ1-4; 9 bases align to TRBD1. Sequencing used CD4+ T cells sorted from blood. The CDR3 nucleotides are TGTGCCAGCAGAACCGGGACAGGGAATGAAAAACTGTTTTTT. This translates into CASRTGTGNEKLFF.